This T cell receptor (beta chain) comes out of a study of PD-L1 blockade in urothelial cancer. Trimming shortened V by 7 bases and J by 4 bases, and 7 bases separated the two germline ends. The germline CDR1 and CDR2 sequences are SGHTA and FQGNSA. This CDR3 has 11 amino acids. Regarding time point: pretreatment peripheral blood. Sequencing used immunoSEQ multiplex PCR; TCRdb keeps in-frame clones, though not all of them. The data contain around 68,000 clones, more than 80% of them singletons. This clone was seen once. The chain employs TRBV7-2 and TRBJ1-2; D uncertain. The sequence came from a man aged 65 to 85 with urothelial cancer. The sample here was PBMCs, taken around atezolizumab (anti-PD-L1) treatment. This CDR3 is CASKEGYGYTF. The CDR3 region has the DNA TGTGCCAGCAAGGAGGGCTATGGCTACACCTTC.